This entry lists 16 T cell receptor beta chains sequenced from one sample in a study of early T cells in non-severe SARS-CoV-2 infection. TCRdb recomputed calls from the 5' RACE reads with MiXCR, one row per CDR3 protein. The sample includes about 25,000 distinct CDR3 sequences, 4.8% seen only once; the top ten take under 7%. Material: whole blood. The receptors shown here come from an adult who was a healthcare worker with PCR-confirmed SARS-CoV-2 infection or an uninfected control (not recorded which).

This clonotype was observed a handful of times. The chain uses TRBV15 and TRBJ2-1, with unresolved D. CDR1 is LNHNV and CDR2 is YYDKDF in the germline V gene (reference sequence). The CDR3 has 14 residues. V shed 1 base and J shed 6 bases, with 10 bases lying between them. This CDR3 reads CATSRVMVFNEQFF. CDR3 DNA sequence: TGTGCCACCAGCAGAGTGATGGTTTTCAATGAGCAGTTCTTC. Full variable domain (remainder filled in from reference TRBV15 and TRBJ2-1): DAMVIQNPRYQVTQFGKPVTLSCSQTLNHNVMYWYQQKSSQAPKLLFHYYDKDFNNEADTPDNFQSRRPNTSFCFLDIRSPGLGDTAMYLCATSRVMVFNEQFFGPGTRLTVL.

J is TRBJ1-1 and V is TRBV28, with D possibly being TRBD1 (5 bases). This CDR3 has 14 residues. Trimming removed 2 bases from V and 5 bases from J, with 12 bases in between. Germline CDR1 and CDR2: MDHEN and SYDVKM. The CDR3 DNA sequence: TGTGCCAGCAGTTTAACGGGGGGATGGACTGAAGCTTTCTTT. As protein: CASSLTGGWTEAFF.

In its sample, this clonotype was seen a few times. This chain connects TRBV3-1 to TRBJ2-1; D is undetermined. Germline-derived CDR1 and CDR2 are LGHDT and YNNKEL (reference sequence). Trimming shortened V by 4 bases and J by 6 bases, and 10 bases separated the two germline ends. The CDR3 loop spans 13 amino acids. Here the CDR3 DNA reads TGTGCCAGCAGCCCCTCTATCGCCAATGAGCAGTTCTTC. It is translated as CASSPSIANEQFF.

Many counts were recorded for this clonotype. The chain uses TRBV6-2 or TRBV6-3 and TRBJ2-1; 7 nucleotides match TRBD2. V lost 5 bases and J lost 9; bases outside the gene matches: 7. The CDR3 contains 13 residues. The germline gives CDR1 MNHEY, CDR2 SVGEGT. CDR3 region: CASSRTSDCEQFF. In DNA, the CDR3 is TGTGCCAGCAGTCGTACTAGCGACTGTGAGCAGTTCTTC.

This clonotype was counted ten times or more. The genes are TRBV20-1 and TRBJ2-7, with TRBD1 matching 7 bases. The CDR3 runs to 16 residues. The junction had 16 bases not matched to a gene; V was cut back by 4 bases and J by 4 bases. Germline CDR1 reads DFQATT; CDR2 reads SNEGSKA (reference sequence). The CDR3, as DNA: TGCAGTGCTAAAGCTCAATCCAAGGGGGCACCTTACGAGCAGTACTTC. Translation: CSAKAQSKGAPYEQYF.

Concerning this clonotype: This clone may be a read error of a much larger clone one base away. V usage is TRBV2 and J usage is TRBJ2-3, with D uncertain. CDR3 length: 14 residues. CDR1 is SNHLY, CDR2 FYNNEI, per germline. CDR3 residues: CASSEALPPDTRYF. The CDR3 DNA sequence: TGTGCCAGCAGTGAAGCCCTCCCCCCAGATACGCGGTATTTT.

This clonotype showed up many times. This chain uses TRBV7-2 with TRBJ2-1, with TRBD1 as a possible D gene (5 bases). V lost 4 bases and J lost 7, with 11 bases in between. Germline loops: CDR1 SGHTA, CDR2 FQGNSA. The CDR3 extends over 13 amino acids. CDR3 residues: CASSSPGANEQFF. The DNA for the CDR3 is TGTGCCAGCAGCTCCCCTGGGGCTAATGAGCAGTTCTTC.

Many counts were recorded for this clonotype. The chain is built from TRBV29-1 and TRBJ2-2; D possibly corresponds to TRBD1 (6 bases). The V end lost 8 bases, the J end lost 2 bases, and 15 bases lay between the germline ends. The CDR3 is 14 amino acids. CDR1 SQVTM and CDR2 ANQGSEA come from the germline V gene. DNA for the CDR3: TGCAGCTTTGGACAGTCGTCCAACACCGGGGAGCTGTTTTTT. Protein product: CSFGQSSNTGELFF.

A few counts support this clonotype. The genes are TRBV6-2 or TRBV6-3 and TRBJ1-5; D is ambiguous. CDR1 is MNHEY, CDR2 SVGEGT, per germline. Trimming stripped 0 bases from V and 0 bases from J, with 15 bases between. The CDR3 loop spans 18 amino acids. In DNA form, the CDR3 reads TGTGCCAGCAGTTACTCGAGGGCCCGACAACTTAGCAATCAGCCCCAGCATTTT. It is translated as CASSYSRARQLSNQPQHF.

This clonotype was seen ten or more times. CDR3 region: CASSKSTSGSYNEQFF. Here the CDR3 DNA reads TGTGCCAGCAGCAAGTCGACTAGCGGGAGCTACAATGAGCAGTTCTTC. This sequence joins TRBV9 and TRBJ2-1; TRBD2 aligns across 12 bases. The CDR3 covers 16 residues. Trimming removed 4 bases from V and 3 bases from J; junction bases left unmatched: 5. Germline lookup yields CDR1 SGDLS and CDR2 YYNGEE.

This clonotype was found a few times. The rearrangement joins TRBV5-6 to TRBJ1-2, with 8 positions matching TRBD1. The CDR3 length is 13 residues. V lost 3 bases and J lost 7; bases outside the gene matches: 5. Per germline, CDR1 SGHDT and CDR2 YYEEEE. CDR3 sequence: CASSWTGMGGYTF. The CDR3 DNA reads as TGTGCCAGCAGCTGGACAGGGATGGGTGGCTACACCTTC. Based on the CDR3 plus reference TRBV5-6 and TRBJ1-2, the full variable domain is DAGVTQSPTHLIKTRGQQVTLRCSPKSGHDTVSWYQQALGQGPQFIFQYYEEEERQRGNFPDRFSGHQFPNYSSELNVNALLLGDSALYLCASSWTGMGGYTFGSGTRLTVV.

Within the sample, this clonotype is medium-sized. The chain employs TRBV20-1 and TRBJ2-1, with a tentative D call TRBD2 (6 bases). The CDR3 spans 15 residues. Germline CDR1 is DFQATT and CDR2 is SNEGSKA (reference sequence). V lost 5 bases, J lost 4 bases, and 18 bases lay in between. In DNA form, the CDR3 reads TGCAGTGCTTCCCCGGGCGTAGCGGATTACAATGAGCAGTTCTTC. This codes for CSASPGVADYNEQFF.

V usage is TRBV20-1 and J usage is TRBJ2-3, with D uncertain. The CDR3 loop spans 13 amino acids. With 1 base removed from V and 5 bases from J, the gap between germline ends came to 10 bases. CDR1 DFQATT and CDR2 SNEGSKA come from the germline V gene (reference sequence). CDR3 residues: CSARAQLEDTQYF. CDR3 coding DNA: TGCAGTGCTAGAGCCCAGCTTGAAGATACGCAGTATTTT.

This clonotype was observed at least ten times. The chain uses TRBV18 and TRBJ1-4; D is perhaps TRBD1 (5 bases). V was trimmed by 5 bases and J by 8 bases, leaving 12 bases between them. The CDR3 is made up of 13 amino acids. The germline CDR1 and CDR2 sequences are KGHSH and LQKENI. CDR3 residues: CASSGIGTEKLFF. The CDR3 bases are TGTGCCAGCTCAGGAATAGGGACGGAAAAACTGTTTTTT.

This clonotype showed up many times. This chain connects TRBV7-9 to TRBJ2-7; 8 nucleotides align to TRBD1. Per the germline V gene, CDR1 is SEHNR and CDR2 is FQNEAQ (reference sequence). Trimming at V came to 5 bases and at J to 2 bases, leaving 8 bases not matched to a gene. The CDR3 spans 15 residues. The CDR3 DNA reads TGTGCCAGCAGCCCCCGGGGACAGGCAACCTACGAGCAGTACTTC. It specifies CASSPRGQATYEQYF.

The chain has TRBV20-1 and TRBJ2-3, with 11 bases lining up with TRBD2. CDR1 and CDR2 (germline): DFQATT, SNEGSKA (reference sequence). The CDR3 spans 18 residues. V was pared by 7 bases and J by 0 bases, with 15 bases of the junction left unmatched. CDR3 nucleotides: TGCAGTGTTAATGGACTAGCGGGTTTAGAATCTAGCACAGATACGCAGTATTTT. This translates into CSVNGLAGLESSTDTQYF.